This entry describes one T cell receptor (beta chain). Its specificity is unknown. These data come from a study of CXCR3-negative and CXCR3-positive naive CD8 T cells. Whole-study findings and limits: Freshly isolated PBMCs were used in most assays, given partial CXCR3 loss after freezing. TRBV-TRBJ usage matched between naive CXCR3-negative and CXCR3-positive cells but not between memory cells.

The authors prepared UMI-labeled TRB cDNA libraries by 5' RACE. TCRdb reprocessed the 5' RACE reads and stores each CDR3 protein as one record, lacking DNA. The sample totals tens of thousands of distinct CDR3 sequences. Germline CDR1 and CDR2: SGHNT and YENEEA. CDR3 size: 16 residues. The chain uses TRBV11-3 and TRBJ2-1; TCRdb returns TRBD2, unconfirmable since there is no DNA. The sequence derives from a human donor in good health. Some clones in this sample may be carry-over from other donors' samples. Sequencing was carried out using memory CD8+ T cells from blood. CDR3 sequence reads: CASSPGLNPTYNEQFF.